The text below deals with one T cell receptor beta chain. Authors' data handling: Amplification of reference gene primers provided the estimated nucleated cell counts. The assay was immunoSEQ multiplex PCR, and TCRdb's table has in-frame clones only and misses some. That table gives V, J and clone size, and the DNA gave D and trimming. The table lists approximately 230,000 clones, approximately 82% of them singletons. Trimming left V 3 bases short and J 3 bases short, with 6 bases between. The CDR3 is 13 amino acids. Germline V gene sequence: CDR1 SGDLS, CDR2 YYNGEE. The data belong to a study of blood T cell repertoires in COVID-19. On the study more broadly: Both acute and convalescent COVID-19 samples were obtained from the United States, Italy and Spain. Sources were T cells, B-cell-depleted T cells, or PBMCs; the material itself was cDNA or gDNA.

The clonotype was recovered from a man older than 75 with acute or convalescent COVID-19. The sample taken for sequencing was peripheral blood. The chain links TRBV9 to TRBJ2-2; D gene ambiguous. CDR3 protein: CASSGRYTGELFF. The DNA for the CDR3 is TGTGCCAGCAGCGGGCGGTACACCGGGGAGCTGTTTTTT.